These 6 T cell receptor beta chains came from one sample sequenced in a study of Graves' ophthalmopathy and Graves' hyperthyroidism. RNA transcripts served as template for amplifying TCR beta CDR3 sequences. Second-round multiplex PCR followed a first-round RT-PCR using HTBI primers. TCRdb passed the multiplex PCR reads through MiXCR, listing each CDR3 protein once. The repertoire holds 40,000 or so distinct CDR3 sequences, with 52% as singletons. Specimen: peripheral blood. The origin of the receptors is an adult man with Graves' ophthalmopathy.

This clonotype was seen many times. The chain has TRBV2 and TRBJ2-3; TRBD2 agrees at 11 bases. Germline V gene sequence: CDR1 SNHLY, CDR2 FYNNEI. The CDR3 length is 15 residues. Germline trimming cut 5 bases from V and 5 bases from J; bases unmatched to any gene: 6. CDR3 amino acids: CASSLAGGRGDTQYF. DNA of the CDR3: TGTGCCAGCAGTCTAGCGGGGGGCCGGGGAGATACGCAGTATTTT.

The CDR3 nucleotides are TGTGCCAGTAGTAGAGGACAGGGAAAAGGTAGCACAGATACGCAGTATTTT. It codes for CASSRGQGKGSTDTQYF. The genes are TRBV19 and TRBJ2-3; the match to TRBD1 covers 8 bases. The V segment lost 4 bases and the J segment 0 bases; nucleotides outside the gene matches: 9. The CDR3 is made up of 17 amino acids. Germline lookup yields CDR1 LNHDA and CDR2 SQIVND (reference sequence).

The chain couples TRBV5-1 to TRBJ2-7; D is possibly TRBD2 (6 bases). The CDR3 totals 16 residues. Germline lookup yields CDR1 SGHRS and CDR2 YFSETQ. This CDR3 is CASSPYRDSPYNEQYV. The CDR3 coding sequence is TGTGCCAGCAGCCCGTACCGGGACTCACCCTACAATGAGCAGTACGTC.

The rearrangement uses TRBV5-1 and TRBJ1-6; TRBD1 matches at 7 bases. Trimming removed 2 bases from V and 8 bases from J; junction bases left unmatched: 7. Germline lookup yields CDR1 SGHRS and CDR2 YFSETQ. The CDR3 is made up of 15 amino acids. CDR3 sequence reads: CASSLSFRGDSPLHF. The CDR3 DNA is TGCGCCAGCAGCTTAAGTTTCAGGGGGGATTCACCCCTCCACTTT.

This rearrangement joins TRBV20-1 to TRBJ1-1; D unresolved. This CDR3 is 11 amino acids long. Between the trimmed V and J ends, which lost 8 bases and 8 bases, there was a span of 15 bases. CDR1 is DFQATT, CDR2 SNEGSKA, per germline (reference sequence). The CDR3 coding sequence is TGCAGTCCCCCCTGGTCAGACGAAGCTTTCTTT. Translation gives CSPPWSDEAFF.

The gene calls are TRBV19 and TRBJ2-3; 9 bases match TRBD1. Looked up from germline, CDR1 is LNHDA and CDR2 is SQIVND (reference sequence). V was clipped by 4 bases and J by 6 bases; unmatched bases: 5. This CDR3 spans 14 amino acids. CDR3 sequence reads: CASSTGQGTDTQYF. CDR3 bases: TGTGCCAGTAGTACGGGACAGGGTACCGATACGCAGTATTTT.